This TCR beta chain was captured by sequencing in a study of blood T cell repertoires in COVID-19. Study information: Collection of acute and convalescent COVID-19 samples took place in the United States, Italy and Spain.

Per the authors' pipeline: Scientists estimated how many nucleated cells there were by amplifying reference gene primers. Using immunoSEQ multiplex PCR, the repertoire was profiled, and TCRdb retains in-frame clones only, with some absent. V and J calls and clone size are those listed in that table; D and trimming were worked out from the DNA. The sample lists some 100,000 clones, roughly nine tenths occurring once. Trimming shortened V by 6 bases and J by 6 bases, and 10 bases separated the two germline ends. The length of the CDR3 is 12 residues. Germline V gene sequence: CDR1 SEHNR, CDR2 FQNEAQ (reference sequence).

V usage is TRBV7-9 and J usage is TRBJ2-3; D might be TRBD1 (6 bases). The sequencing sample was made of peripheral blood. The sequence was collected from a man aged 50 to 60 with active COVID-19. CDR3 in amino acids: CASRLTGDTQYF. The DNA of the CDR3 is TGTGCCAGCAGACTCACAGGGGATACGCAGTATTTT.